This passage covers 24 T cell receptor beta chains from one sample sequenced in a study of breast tumors, draining lymph nodes, adjacent tissues. Using its own MiXCR run on the multiplex PCR reads, TCRdb lists one record per CDR3 protein. This sample has more than 14,000 distinct CDR3 sequences; 47% occur once, and the top ten carry 28%. The specimen sequenced was tumor-adjacent breast tissue. Receptor source: a female donor with breast cancer. Some clones in this sample may be carry-over from other donors' samples.

V is TRBV3-1 and J is TRBJ2-7; D remains ambiguous. Deletions cut 3 bases from V and 3 bases from J, with 9 bases between. CDR1 is LGHDT and CDR2 is YNNKEL in the germline V gene (reference sequence). The length of the CDR3 is 13 residues. For the CDR3, the DNA is TGTGCCAGCAGCCAGGACCTATACTACGAGCAGTACTTC. It yields the protein CASSQDLYYEQYF.

V usage is TRBV9 and J usage is TRBJ2-3; D tentatively fits TRBD1 or TRBD2 (6 bases each). Germline CDR1 reads SGDLS; CDR2 reads YYNGEE. The CDR3 is 16 residues long. V shed 4 bases and J shed 3 bases, with 18 bases lying between them. The CDR3 reads CASSLAARGRTDTQYF. Here the CDR3 DNA reads TGTGCCAGCAGCTTAGCGGCTAGGGGGAGAACAGATACGCAGTATTTT.

At least ten counts were recorded for this clonotype. The chain couples TRBV19 to TRBJ2-2; 8 nucleotides match TRBD2. V lost 8 bases, J lost 4 bases, and 9 bases stayed unmatched. This CDR3 contains 15 residues. The germline gives CDR1 LNHDA, CDR2 SQIVND (reference sequence). The CDR3 region is CASHRPGTSTGELFF. CDR3 sequence (DNA): TGTGCCAGTCATCGACCCGGGACTAGCACCGGGGAGCTGTTTTTT.

Comment on this clonotype: At one end, the junction sequence differs from germline, possibly due to a read error. This chain connects TRBV7-4 to TRBJ1-3; no clear D. Per the germline V gene, CDR1 is SGHVT and CDR2 is SQSDAQ. This CDR3 is 11 amino acids long. CDR3 residues: CASSLEDTIYF. CDR3 DNA: TGTGCCAGCAGTTTAGAGGACACCATATATTTT.

The table lists this clonotype with many counts. The rearrangement uses TRBV6-2 or TRBV6-3 and TRBJ1-5; D might be TRBD1 (6 bases). The CDR3 contains 14 residues. Germline CDR1 reads MNHEY; CDR2 reads SVGEGT. Trimming took off 5 bases at V and 6 bases at J, with 14 bases between the two ends. In DNA, the CDR3 is TGTGCCAGCAGTCACGGGGGGGCGGGTCAGCCCCAGCATTTT. Translating gives CASSHGGAGQPQHF.

This clonotype was observed a few times. The chain couples TRBV20-1 to TRBJ1-1; D ambiguous. With 6 bases removed from V and 3 bases from J, the gap between germline ends came to 17 bases. This CDR3 is 14 amino acids long. Germline assignment: CDR1 DFQATT and CDR2 SNEGSKA (reference sequence). Here the CDR3 reads CSAPGRIGHTEAFF. CDR3 bases: TGCAGTGCGCCCGGACGCATTGGTCACACTGAAGCTTTCTTT.

This clonotype came up many times. The V gene is TRBV6-5, the J gene TRBJ2-2; 8 nucleotides agree with TRBD2. This CDR3 spans 16 amino acids. V lost 6 bases, J lost 0 bases, and 6 bases stayed unmatched. CDR1 and CDR2 from the germline V gene are MNHEY and SVGAGI. The CDR3 region is CASSLEGLANTGELFF. In DNA form, the CDR3 reads TGTGCCAGCAGCTTGGAGGGACTAGCGAACACCGGGGAGCTGTTTTTT.

With regard to this clonotype: Since a much larger clone is just one base distant, this may be a read error. Likely a read error: the CDR3 ends without its conserved phenylalanine or tryptophan. This chain joins TRBV7-9 and TRBJ2-4, with TRBD1 identical over 8 bases. Germline V gives CDR1 SEHNR, CDR2 FQNEAQ (reference sequence). V trimming: 5 bases; J trimming: 7 bases; junction bases outside the gene matches: 7. This CDR3 contains 14 residues. CDR3 nucleotide sequence: TGTGCCAGCAGCCAGGACAGGGTTGGGAACATTCAGTACCTC. This gives the protein CASSQDRVGNIQYL.

There are many counts of this clonotype. The germline gene is not matched at one end of the junction; a read error may be the cause. This chain links TRBV7-9 with TRBJ1-2; no clear D gene. The V gene's germline CDR1 is SEHNR and CDR2 FQNEAQ (reference sequence). There are 15 residues in the CDR3. CDR3 loop: CASSLLAGESYGYPF. The CDR3 bases are TGTGCCAGCAGCTTATTGGCAGGAGAGAGCTATGGCTACCCCTTC.

This clonotype counts as medium-sized (0.01 to 0.1%). This CDR3 reads CASSPGTSGRQETQYF. CDR3 nucleotide sequence: TGTGCCAGCAGCCCGGGGACTAGCGGGAGGCAAGAGACCCAGTACTTC. This chain joins TRBV7-9 and TRBJ2-5; 15 bases align to TRBD2. The ends lost 5 bases at V and 2 bases at J; junction bases unmatched: 3. The CDR3 sequence is 16 residues long. CDR1 and CDR2 from the germline V gene are SEHNR and FQNEAQ (reference sequence).

This clonotype has more than one count but fewer than ten. V gene TRBV7-9 combines with J gene TRBJ1-2, with unresolved D. Germline CDR1 reads SEHNR; CDR2 reads FQNEAQ (reference sequence). The CDR3 loop spans 12 amino acids. V dropped 1 base and J dropped 4 bases, with 4 bases sitting between them. The CDR3 protein is CASSLDSYGYTF. DNA of the CDR3: TGTGCCAGCAGCTTAGACAGCTATGGCTACACCTTC.

This clonotype was seen a few times. The V call is TRBV2, the J call TRBJ1-4; unclear D gene. V lost 5 bases, J lost 13 bases, and 11 bases lay in between. The CDR3 totals 11 residues. The V gene's germline CDR1 is SNHLY and CDR2 FYNNEI. As DNA, the CDR3 is TGTGCCAGCAGTTTCTTCAGTGGACTGTTTTTT. It encodes CASSFFSGLFF.

This clonotype is medium-sized by share. The chain is built from TRBV7-8 and TRBJ2-7; 9 bases map to TRBD2. CDR3 length: 15 residues. Trimming at V came to 3 bases and at J to 2 bases, leaving 5 bases not matched to a gene. CDR1 SGHVS and CDR2 FQNEAQ come from the germline V gene. The CDR3 here is CASSFGASGAYEQYF. The CDR3 DNA reads as TGTGCCAGCAGCTTTGGGGCTAGCGGGGCCTACGAGCAGTACTTC.

This clonotype was seen at least ten times. This chain links TRBV28 with TRBJ2-7; tentative D call: TRBD1 (6 bases). Germline lookup yields CDR1 MDHEN and CDR2 SYDVKM. With 5 bases removed from V and 4 bases from J, the gap between germline ends came to 18 bases. The CDR3 contains 15 residues. The CDR3 sequence is CASSTQTGFLYEQYF. CDR3 nucleotides: TGTGCCAGCAGTACCCAGACAGGATTTTTGTACGAGCAGTACTTC.

The chain carries TRBV20-1 and TRBJ2-7, with 7 bases matching TRBD1. Germline V gives CDR1 DFQATT, CDR2 SNEGSKA (reference sequence). This CDR3 is built from 14 residues. J gave up 3 bases and V 5 bases, and 10 bases lay outside the gene matches. CDR3 in amino acids: CSAETGTEIYEQYF. CDR3 coding DNA: TGCAGTGCTGAAACCGGGACAGAAATCTACGAGCAGTACTTC.

This clonotype was counted many times. The genes are TRBV12-5 and TRBJ2-1, with TRBD1 as a possible D gene (6 bases). Germline values: CDR1 LGHNT, CDR2 FRNRAP. Trimming took 6 bases from V and 1 from J, leaving 16 bases between them. The CDR3 sequence is 16 residues long. In DNA form, the CDR3 reads TGTGCTAGTGGGAAATATCGGGACACTTCCTACAATGAGCAGTTCTTC. It codes for CASGKYRDTSYNEQFF. The whole variable domain, remainder taken from reference TRBV12-5 and TRBJ2-1, is DARVTQTPRHKVTEMGQEVTMRCQPILGHNTVFWYRQTMMQGLELLAYFRNRAPLDDSGMPKDRFSAEMPDATLATLKIQPSEPRDSAVYFCASGKYRDTSYNEQFFGPGTRLTVL.

The chain carries TRBV5-6 and TRBJ2-7; 9 bases fit TRBD1. This CDR3 spans 15 amino acids. J was trimmed by 5 bases and V by 5 bases; bases with no gene match: 11. CDR1 and CDR2 (germline): SGHDT, YYEEEE. This chain's CDR3 is CASSVLGQGPHEQYF. CDR3 nucleotide sequence: TGTGCCAGCAGTGTTTTGGGACAGGGACCCCACGAGCAGTACTTC.

The chain carries TRBV2 and TRBJ2-1; tentatively, D is TRBD2 (5 bases). The germline gives CDR1 SNHLY, CDR2 FYNNEI. V was trimmed by 5 bases and J by 7 bases, leaving 18 bases between them. The CDR3 loop spans 15 amino acids. The CDR3 is CASSQSGGLGNEQFF. CDR3 bases: TGTGCCAGCAGTCAGTCGGGCGGACTTGGAAATGAGCAGTTCTTC.

By sample share, this clonotype is medium-sized. This chain uses TRBV20-1 with TRBJ1-6, with unresolved D. The CDR3 spans 17 residues. The V gene's germline CDR1 is DFQATT and CDR2 SNEGSKA (reference sequence). V was trimmed by 4 bases and J by 0 bases, leaving 16 bases between them. CDR3 in amino acids: CSATSIGTSSYNSPLHF. Here the CDR3 DNA reads TGCAGTGCTACCTCCATTGGAACCAGCTCCTATAATTCACCCCTCCACTTT.

This clonotype was detected ten times or more. The chain recombines TRBV27 with TRBJ2-2; D is unclear. The CDR3 covers 14 residues. V was clipped by 4 bases and J by 1 base, with 7 bases between them. Germline V CDR1 and CDR2: MNHEY, SMNVEV (reference sequence). The CDR3 DNA follows: TGTGCCAGCAGTTCTGGGCAGAACACCGGGGAGCTGTTTTTT. Translation: CASSSGQNTGELFF.

The gene calls are TRBV5-6 and TRBJ1-1, with D uncertain. Trimming stripped 0 bases from V and 0 bases from J, with 9 bases between. Germline values: CDR1 SGHDT, CDR2 YYEEEE. The CDR3 contains 15 residues. The CDR3, as DNA: TGTGCCAGCAGCTTGGACAGACCACTGAACACTGAAGCTTTCTTT. Its protein is CASSLDRPLNTEAFF.

This clonotype was seen many times. The chain combines TRBV5-1 with TRBJ2-2, with D possibly being TRBD1 or TRBD2 (5 bases each). Trimming took 4 bases from V and 5 from J, leaving 18 bases between them. The CDR3 extends over 16 amino acids. Germline V gives CDR1 SGHRS, CDR2 YFSETQ. This CDR3 is CASSRHDSPGTGELFF. CDR3 nucleotides: TGCGCCAGCAGCCGTCATGACAGTCCGGGAACCGGGGAGCTGTTTTTT.

This clonotype was detected ten times or more. The CDR3 does not close with the conserved phenylalanine or tryptophan, likely indicating a read error. The DNA is left out, because the CDR3 cannot be placed on it with certainty; the CDR3 is given as TCRdb lists it. The chain uses TRBV2 and TRBJ1-1; TRBD1 is the table's D call, not checked against the DNA. The CDR3 is 11 amino acids long, termini counted. Germline V lookup: CDR1 SNHLY, CDR2 FYNNEI. CDR3 region: CASSEWQAPLY.

This clonotype is medium-sized in the sample. The chain combines TRBV20-1 with TRBJ1-6, with 8 bases lining up with TRBD1. V dropped 3 bases and J dropped 10; count of bases not matched to a gene: 2. CDR1 is DFQATT and CDR2 is SNEGSKA in the germline V gene (reference sequence). The CDR3 sequence is 12 residues long. The CDR3 protein is CSASPGGSPLHF. As DNA, the CDR3 is TGCAGTGCTAGCCCAGGGGGCTCACCCCTCCACTTT.